The 10 T cell receptor beta chains below come from one sample, sequenced in a study of blood T cell repertoires in COVID-19. The protocol was immunoSEQ multiplex PCR, while the TCRdb copy is restricted to in-frame clones and leaves out a portion. The sample contains around 260,000 clones, approximately 83% of which appear only once. Sequenced input: PBMCs or T cells enriched from blood (not recorded which). Receptors were obtained from a woman aged 25-40 years who had recovered from COVID-19.

CDR3 DNA: TGTGCCAGCAGCTTACTAGTTGAGAACGAGCAGTACTTC. It translates to CASSLLVENEQYF. The chain links TRBV5-6 to TRBJ2-7; D may be TRBD2 (5 bases). CDR1 is SGHDT, CDR2 YYEEEE, per germline. The germline V and J ends were trimmed by 2 bases and 5 bases, with 11 bases remaining between them. This CDR3 contains 13 residues.

The J gene is TRBJ2-1, the V gene TRBV28, with TRBD2 matching over 14 bases. CDR3 length equals 18 residues. The germline V gene encodes CDR1 MDHEN and CDR2 SYDVKM. V trimming: 1 base; J trimming: 4 bases; junction bases outside the gene matches: 6. Written as DNA, the CDR3 is TGTGCCAGCAGTTTATTACCCCGACTAGCGGGAGGGTACAATGAGCAGTTCTTC. This codes for CASSLLPRLAGGYNEQFF.

The chain employs TRBV30 and TRBJ2-3, with TRBD1 matching over 12 bases. The germline CDR1 and CDR2 sequences are GTSNPN and SVGIG (reference sequence). V lost 0 bases to trimming and J lost 5 bases; unmatched junction nucleotides: 3. CDR3 length equals 15 residues. CDR3 amino acids: CAWSVGTGGRDTQYF. For the CDR3, the DNA is TGTGCCTGGAGTGTTGGGACAGGGGGCAGAGATACGCAGTATTTT.

This chain connects TRBV7-8 to TRBJ1-6, with 7 bases aligning to TRBD1. V gave up 1 base and J gave up 1 base; unmatched junction bases: 4. Germline values: CDR1 SGHVS, CDR2 FQNEAQ. CDR3 size: 17 residues. The CDR3 here is CASSLEVQGSYNSPLHF. The CDR3 DNA reads as TGTGCCAGCAGCTTAGAGGTACAGGGGTCCTATAATTCACCCCTCCACTTT.

Only one count was recorded for this clone. The gene calls are TRBV9 and TRBJ2-3; 12 bases align to TRBD2. The J segment lost 5 bases and the V segment lost 3 bases, leaving 1 base of the junction unmatched. The length of the CDR3 is 14 residues. Germline V gives CDR1 SGDLS, CDR2 YYNGEE. CDR3 sequence reads: CASSATSGRDTQYF. CDR3 nucleotide sequence: TGTGCCAGCAGCGCGACTAGCGGGAGAGATACGCAGTATTTT.

V and J are TRBV29-1 and TRBJ1-2; 9 positions match TRBD1. V was pared by 7 bases and J by 3 bases, with 9 bases of the junction left unmatched. In germline, CDR1 is SQVTM, CDR2 ANQGSEA. This CDR3 contains 14 residues. The CDR3 loop is CSARGQGEDYGYTF. As DNA, the CDR3 is TGCAGCGCGCGGGGACAGGGAGAGGACTATGGCTACACCTTC.

CDR3 nucleotide sequence: TGTGCCAGTAGTGAACCTGACAGGACCTACGAGCAGTACTTC. Translated, it gives CASSEPDRTYEQYF. This chain uses TRBV19 with TRBJ2-7; D might be TRBD1 (6 bases). The germline V gene encodes CDR1 LNHDA and CDR2 SQIVND (reference sequence). V shed 5 bases and J shed 2 bases, with 13 bases lying between them. There are 14 residues in the CDR3.

The gene calls are TRBV5-1 and TRBJ2-7; TRBD1 agrees at 9 bases. The CDR3 runs to 14 residues. After removal of 2 bases from V and 2 bases from J, the junction contained 2 bases not matched to a gene. Per germline, CDR1 SGHRS and CDR2 YFSETQ. CDR3 residues: CASSLQGAPYEQYF. In DNA, the CDR3 is TGCGCCAGCAGCTTACAGGGGGCACCCTACGAGCAGTACTTC.

The gene calls are TRBV5-8 and TRBJ1-1; unclear D gene. The CDR3 runs to 15 residues. V lost 0 bases and J 3 bases, leaving 12 bases between the germline ends. Germline CDR1 SGHTS, CDR2 YDEGEE. The CDR3 region is CASSLEPTPDTEAFF. The CDR3 DNA reads as TGTGCCAGCAGCTTGGAGCCGACACCGGACACTGAAGCTTTCTTT.

This chain uses TRBV4-2 with TRBJ2-7; D remains unclear. Trimming took off 0 bases at V and 0 bases at J, with 15 bases between the two ends. CDR3 size: 17 residues. In germline, CDR1 is LGHNA, CDR2 YNFKEQ. DNA for the CDR3: TGTGCCAGCAGCCAAGACCATTCCCGCGGCCTCTCCTACGAGCAGTACTTC. This translates into CASSQDHSRGLSYEQYF.